This T cell receptor beta chain came from a study of T-cell memory formation after mild COVID-19. General study findings and limits: The study detected some responding clones in pre-infection memory, suggesting cross-reactive memory joined.

V was shortened by 1 base and J by 6 bases, with 14 bases between the two germline ends. The CDR3 spans 15 residues. From germline, CDR1 is SEHNR and CDR2 FQNEAQ (reference sequence). This clonotype was detected ten times or more. Its antigen is not known. MiXCR, run by TCRdb on the 5' RACE reads, gives a single entry per CDR3 protein. The repertoire holds some 290,000 distinct CDR3 sequences, with roughly 15% as singletons. This sequence joins TRBV7-9 and TRBJ2-3; TRBD1 or TRBD2 may be the D gene (6 bases each). Source material: PBMCs or a T cell subset sorted from them (not recorded which). The receptor was derived from a man aged 18 to 35 who had mild COVID-19 (a few samples of this study predate the infection). Cell type and time point are not known. CDR3 protein: CASSLGRGPTDTQYF. DNA for the CDR3: TGTGCCAGCAGCTTAGGTCGGGGGCCGACGGATACGCAGTATTTT.